One and the same sample provided the 28 T cell receptor beta chains below, sequenced in a study of T-cell reconstitution after alpha-beta-depleted transplantation in children. Unique molecular identifiers were incorporated when the TCRbeta library was constructed. One entry per CDR3 protein, called by TCRdb with MiXCR from the PCR reads. The table has about 580,000 distinct CDR3 sequences, roughly 23% seen once. The material was PBMCs, mostly from graft donor cells, obtained 360 days after TCRalphabeta/CD19-depleted stem cell transplant. The receptors originated from a boy under three years old who had a stem cell transplant for acute myeloid leukemia, so the T cells may come from the graft donor.

This clonotype was counted once. This rearrangement joins TRBV20-1 to TRBJ2-5; 9 bases line up with TRBD1. V dropped 2 bases and J dropped 3; count of bases not matched to a gene: 28. The germline CDR1 and CDR2 sequences are DFQATT and SNEGSKA (reference sequence). The CDR3 length is 22 residues. CDR3 bases: TGCAGTGCTAGAACCGGGACAGGGAGCCCGATTGCCCCGGGGACTACAAAAGAGACCCAGTACTTC. It yields the protein CSARTGTGSPIAPGTTKETQYF.

This clonotype has more than one count but fewer than ten. A read error may be the cause here, since a much bigger clone is one base away. V usage is TRBV10-3 and J usage is TRBJ2-5; D remains ambiguous. Germline CDR1 ENHRY, CDR2 SYGVKD. Trimming removed 4 bases from V and 4 bases from J, with 7 bases in between. The CDR3 runs 12 residues. CDR3 sequence: CAISGRGETQYF. DNA for the CDR3: TGTGCCATCAGTGGGAGAGGAGAGACCCAGTACTTC.

This clonotype was observed a few times. The chain couples TRBV5-1 to TRBJ1-1; D is ambiguous. In germline, CDR1 is SGHRS, CDR2 YFSETQ. There are 16 residues in the CDR3. Between the trimmed V and J ends, which lost 0 bases and 4 bases, there was a span of 16 bases. CDR3 DNA: TGCGCCAGCAGCTTGGGGGGTAGCGGCGGTCGCACTGAAGCTTTCTTT. It specifies CASSLGGSGGRTEAFF.

In this sample, this clonotype turned up many times. The chain is built from TRBV12-3 or TRBV12-4 and TRBJ2-1; D ambiguous. This CDR3 comprises 12 residues. The germline V and J ends were trimmed by 5 bases and 5 bases, with 7 bases remaining between them. In DNA form, the CDR3 reads TGTGCCAGCAGTGACCGGGACAATGAGCAGTTCTTC. It codes for CASSDRDNEQFF.

The genes are TRBV7-9 and TRBJ2-7, with D perhaps matching TRBD1 (6 bases). In germline, CDR1 is SEHNR, CDR2 FQNEAQ (reference sequence). Deletions cut 3 bases from V and 3 bases from J, with 12 bases between. The CDR3 totals 14 residues. The CDR3 sequence is CASSLEDSHYEQYF. The DNA of the CDR3 is TGTGCCAGCAGCTTGGAGGACAGCCACTACGAGCAGTACTTC.

The V and J genes are TRBV20-1 and TRBJ2-7, with 9 bases identical to TRBD1. Trimming removed 6 bases from V and 2 bases from J; junction bases left unmatched: 8. Germline V lookup: CDR1 DFQATT, CDR2 SNEGSKA (reference sequence). This CDR3 spans 14 amino acids. The CDR3: CSASQTGGAYEQYF. CDR3 in DNA: TGCAGTGCCTCCCAGACAGGGGGGGCCTACGAGCAGTACTTC.

The chain employs TRBV5-1 and TRBJ2-3, with D uncertain. The CDR3 runs to 14 residues. Per germline, CDR1 SGHRS and CDR2 YFSETQ. Trimming removed 2 bases from V and 2 bases from J, with 9 bases in between. Written as DNA, the CDR3 is TGCGCCAGCAGCTTACAGATTTACACAGATACGCAGTATTTT. Translation gives CASSLQIYTDTQYF.

The chain couples TRBV20-1 to TRBJ1-1; D unclear. There are 11 residues in the CDR3. V was clipped by 3 bases and J by 11 bases, with 13 bases between them. Germline values: CDR1 DFQATT, CDR2 SNEGSKA (reference sequence). CDR3 region: CSASTWREAFF. CDR3 DNA sequence: TGCAGTGCTAGTACGTGGAGGGAGGCTTTCTTT.

This chain connects TRBV5-4 to TRBJ2-7; no reliable D call. Germline V gene data show CDR1 as SGHNT and CDR2 as YYREEE (reference sequence). The CDR3 loop spans 13 amino acids. V lost 4 bases and J 6 bases, leaving 14 bases between the germline ends. CDR3: CASSPGPPCEQYF. The CDR3, as DNA: TGTGCCAGCAGCCCTGGGCCCCCCTGCGAGCAGTACTTC.

Only a few counts were recorded for this clonotype. The chain links TRBV9 to TRBJ1-1; 7 bases line up with TRBD1. The CDR3 contains 15 residues. Germline values: CDR1 SGDLS, CDR2 YYNGEE. With 3 bases clipped from V and 7 bases from J, the junction kept 12 bases outside the gene matches. CDR3 amino acids: CASSGEFSPGGEAFF. The CDR3 DNA is TGTGCCAGCAGCGGGGAGTTCTCGCCAGGGGGTGAAGCTTTCTTT.

The J gene is TRBJ2-5, the V gene TRBV7-8, with D tentatively TRBD1 (6 bases). The CDR3 totals 17 residues. Looked up from germline, CDR1 is SGHVS and CDR2 is FQNEAQ. The V end lost 2 bases, the J end lost 5 bases, and 21 bases lay between the germline ends. CDR3 in amino acids: CASSLRGFVGGWETQYF. CDR3 bases: TGTGCCAGCAGCTTAAGGGGGTTCGTTGGAGGTTGGGAGACCCAGTACTTC.

This chain links TRBV5-1 with TRBJ2-3; D is undetermined. V lost 0 bases, J lost 6 bases, and 14 bases lay in between. The CDR3 spans 15 residues. Germline V CDR1 and CDR2: SGHRS, YFSETQ. The CDR3 DNA is TGCGCCAGCAGCTTGGTAAAGGCGGCCCTGGATACGCAGTATTTT. Its translation is CASSLVKAALDTQYF.

This clonotype has a handful of counts. This chain connects TRBV7-2 to TRBJ2-7, with TRBD2 matching over 15 bases. This CDR3 has 14 amino acids. Germline-derived CDR1 and CDR2 are SGHTA and FQGNSA. With V trimmed by 3 bases and J by 6 bases, 0 bases remained unmatched. The CDR3 DNA reads TGTGCCAGCAGCTTGGGACTAGCGGGGGGCGAGCAGTACTTC. Protein product: CASSLGLAGGEQYF. The full variable domain, rest sourced from reference TRBV7-2 and TRBJ2-7, is GAGVSQSPSNKVTEKGKDVELRCDPISGHTALYWYRQSLGQGLEFLIYFQGNSAPDKSGLPSDRFSAERTGGSVSTLTIQRTQQEDSAVYLCASSLGLAGGEQYFGPGTRLTVT.

This clonotype has only a few counts. This chain joins TRBV29-1 and TRBJ1-3, with D tentatively TRBD1 (6 bases). Looked up from germline, CDR1 is SQVTM and CDR2 is ANQGSEA. This CDR3 is 14 amino acids long. The ends were cut back, 3 bases at V and 3 bases at J, with 12 bases in the middle. The CDR3 coding sequence is TGCAGCGTTGAGGCAGGGGAAAGTGGAAACACCATATATTTT. Protein sequence: CSVEAGESGNTIYF.

This clonotype came up a few times. The chain carries TRBV12-3 or TRBV12-4 and TRBJ2-7; unclear D gene. Trimming shortened V by 2 bases and J by 3 bases, and 20 bases separated the two germline ends. This CDR3 spans 17 amino acids. CDR3 DNA: TGTGCCAGCAGTTTACAAGTCGAAACCTCGAGGCACTACGAGCAGTACTTC. It encodes CASSLQVETSRHYEQYF.

The rearrangement uses TRBV19 and TRBJ2-3; weak D call: TRBD2 (5 bases). This CDR3 has 13 amino acids. Germline V CDR1 and CDR2: LNHDA, SQIVND (reference sequence). Between the trimmed V and J ends, which lost 8 bases and 4 bases, there was a span of 13 bases. CDR3 sequence: CASSDYIADTQYF. CDR3 coding DNA: TGTGCCAGTTCTGACTATATCGCAGATACGCAGTATTTT.

The chain couples TRBV4-1 to TRBJ1-1; possible D gene TRBD1, 6 bases. V was clipped by 3 bases and J by 8 bases, with 10 bases between them. Germline CDR1 and CDR2: MGHRA and YSYEKL. The CDR3 length is 12 residues. The CDR3 DNA follows: TGCGCCAGCAGCCACTGGGGGCAGGAAGCTTTCTTT. Translated: CASSHWGQEAFF.

This clonotype was seen more than once but under ten times. This rearrangement joins TRBV6-1 to TRBJ2-7; 9 nucleotides line up with TRBD2. The CDR3 extends over 14 amino acids. Germline V gene lookup returns CDR1 MNHNS and CDR2 SASEGT. The ends lost 6 bases at V and 1 base at J; junction bases unmatched: 4. CDR3 region: CASRRGLASYEQYV. CDR3 in DNA: TGTGCCAGCAGAAGGGGACTAGCATCCTACGAGCAGTACGTC.

The chain links TRBV5-1 to TRBJ2-1; 9 bases line up with TRBD2. The CDR3 has 17 residues. V dropped 0 bases and J dropped 2; count of bases not matched to a gene: 6. The germline V gene has CDR1 SGHRS and CDR2 YFSETQ. CDR3 coding DNA: TGCGCCAGCAGCTTGGCTCCTAGCGGGGACACCTACAATGAGCAGTTCTTC. Protein product: CASSLAPSGDTYNEQFF.

This chain connects TRBV29-1 to TRBJ1-3, with 10 bases lining up with TRBD1. CDR1 and CDR2 (germline): SQVTM, ANQGSEA. Losses at the gene ends were 6 bases for V and 9 bases for J; bases not matched to a gene: 8. This CDR3 spans 13 amino acids. For the CDR3, the DNA is TGCAGCGTCGCTCCGGGACAGGGGATCACCATATATTTT. It specifies CSVAPGQGITIYF.

In its sample, this clonotype was seen many times. V and J are TRBV7-9 and TRBJ2-7, with 8 positions matching TRBD1. This CDR3 spans 16 amino acids. V lost 3 bases, J lost 0 bases, and 7 bases stayed unmatched. Germline values: CDR1 SEHNR, CDR2 FQNEAQ (reference sequence). CDR3 coding DNA: TGTGCCAGCAGCTTCGGACAGGGACGTGGCTCCTACGAGCAGTACTTC. The encoded protein is CASSFGQGRGSYEQYF.

The chain has TRBV6-2 or TRBV6-3 and TRBJ2-1, with D possibly TRBD1 on 5 matching bases. The germline CDR1 and CDR2 sequences are MNHEY and SVGEGT. Trimming left V 2 bases short and J 3 bases short, with 17 bases between. The CDR3 extends over 17 amino acids. The CDR3: CASSYPRQGVRYNEQFF. The CDR3 DNA sequence: TGTGCCAGCAGTTACCCGCGTCAAGGGGTCCGCTACAATGAGCAGTTCTTC.

This clonotype was observed a handful of times. This chain links TRBV24-1 with TRBJ2-1; tentatively, D is TRBD2 (5 bases). The germline V gene has CDR1 KGHDR and CDR2 SFDVKD. The V end was cut by 3 bases, the J end by 9 bases, with 20 bases between. This CDR3 has 16 residues. Here the CDR3 reads CATSDGGRRGFAEQFF. In DNA form, the CDR3 reads TGTGCCACCAGTGATGGAGGCCGTCGGGGTTTTGCTGAGCAGTTCTTC.

This clonotype was picked up a small number of times. The chain employs TRBV12-3 or TRBV12-4 and TRBJ2-1, with 11 bases aligning to TRBD2. J gave up 5 bases and V 6 bases, and 6 bases lay outside the gene matches. The CDR3 length is 15 residues. CDR3 nucleotides: TGTGCCAGCAGAGTACTAGCGGGGGCTAACAATGAGCAGTTCTTC. Its translation is CASRVLAGANNEQFF.

This clonotype was seen repeatedly, ten times or more. The V gene is TRBV6-1, the J gene TRBJ1-5, with 8 positions matching TRBD1. There are 14 residues in the CDR3. V lost 1 base, J lost 6 bases, and 2 bases stayed unmatched. Germline assignment: CDR1 MNHNS and CDR2 SASEGT. CDR3: CASSEGQGFQPQHF. DNA for the CDR3: TGTGCCAGCAGTGAAGGACAGGGGTTTCAGCCCCAGCATTTT.

This clonotype was recorded many times. The gene calls are TRBV6-2 or TRBV6-3 and TRBJ2-7, with 7 bases that match TRBD1. The CDR3 covers 15 residues. Germline CDR1 and CDR2: MNHEY and SVGEGT. V shed 0 bases, J shed 1 base, and the junction held 3 bases outside the gene matches. The CDR3: CASSYSGQRSYEQYF. As DNA, the CDR3 is TGTGCCAGCAGTTACTCGGGACAGCGTTCCTACGAGCAGTACTTC.

This rearrangement joins TRBV20-1 to TRBJ2-1, with unresolved D. This CDR3 spans 18 amino acids. V was cut by 4 bases and J by 0 bases, with 22 bases left in between. CDR1 is DFQATT and CDR2 is SNEGSKA in the germline V gene (reference sequence). The CDR3, as DNA: TGCAGTGCTATAGGCGCGTGGCCCTCTTGGAGCTCCTACAATGAGCAGTTCTTC. Protein sequence: CSAIGAWPSWSSYNEQFF.

This clonotype has a count of ten or more. The V gene is TRBV25-1, the J gene TRBJ2-3; D gene uncertain. Germline-derived CDR1 and CDR2 are MGHDK and SYGVNS. There are 16 residues in the CDR3. Between the trimmed V and J ends, which lost 5 bases and 2 bases, there was a span of 17 bases. The DNA of the CDR3 is TGTGCCAGCAGTTATCCGGACGAGGACGCCACAGATACGCAGTATTTT. Translating it yields CASSYPDEDATDTQYF.